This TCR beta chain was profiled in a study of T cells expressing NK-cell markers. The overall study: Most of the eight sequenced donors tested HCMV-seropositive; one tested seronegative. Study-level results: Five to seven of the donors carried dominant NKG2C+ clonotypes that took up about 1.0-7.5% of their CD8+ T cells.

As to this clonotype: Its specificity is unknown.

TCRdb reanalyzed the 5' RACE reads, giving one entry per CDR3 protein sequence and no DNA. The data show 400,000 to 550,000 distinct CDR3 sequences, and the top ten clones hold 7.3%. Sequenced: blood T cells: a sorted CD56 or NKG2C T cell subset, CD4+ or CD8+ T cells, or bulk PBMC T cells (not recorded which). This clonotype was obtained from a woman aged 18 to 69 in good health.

CDR3 sequence reads: CASSDSRTSIGNTIYF. This sequence joins TRBV12-3 or TRBV12-4 and TRBJ1-3; with no DNA, the TCRdb D assignment of TRBD1 cannot be verified. This CDR3 is 16 amino acids long.